This TCR beta chain stems from a study of blood T cell repertoires in COVID-19 (dated by TCRdb to about 2020). As for the study more broadly: Samples from collaborators originated in the United States, Italy and Spain and spanned both the acute and convalescent phases of COVID-19. The samples were drawn from the first 160 participants of the ongoing ImmuneRACE study and from some 1,300 subjects provided by 6 global collaborators. The material from the prospective study consisted of cDNA or gDNA derived from T cells, B-cell-depleted T cells, or PBMCs. HLA class I and class II types, where available, came from metadata supplied by the sample provider rather than from assay-based typing. Deeply sampled blood TCRbeta repertoires from subjects exposed to, actively infected with, or recovered from COVID-19 were included in the dataset. The sample metadata nearly always contained a de-identified subject ID, COVID-19 status, age in years and sex. The repertoires were released in a freely available public database meant as a resource for research on the immune response to SARS-CoV-2. Here is what the overall study found, with its caveats: Clinical and demographic metadata were provided uncurated, with the amount varying by source and participant.

The CDR3 numbers 16 residues from cysteine through phenylalanine. Left in the record is the CDR3 DNA by itself, 48 bases read in frame from the first base. From V the trimming removes 3 bases and from J it removes 6 bases, while the gene matches leave 6 bases of the junction unaccounted for. CDR1 and CDR2 (KGHSH, LQKENI) derive from the germline V gene. Whole blood was collected in K2EDTA tubes by collaborating institutions according to the institutions' own protocols. For TCRbeta analysis, collaborators shipped samples as frozen whole blood, isolated PBMCs, or DNA extracted from either of those sample types. The immunoSEQ Assay, a bias-controlled multiplex PCR, was used to amplify TCRbeta CDR3 regions from genomic DNA. The authors' pipeline ran thus. Within the assay, amplification of reference gene primers was used to estimate how many nucleated cells each sample contained. Sequence reads were collapsed and filtered to measure the absolute abundance of every unique TCRbeta CDR3 rearrangement. For each sample, productive Simpson clonality was calculated as the square root of Simpson's diversity index over productive rearrangements. TCRdb took this table from immuneACCESS and kept in-frame rearrangements with V and J called. Such tables lack part of the clones; where checked against another copy, unresolved V genes explain under half of the gap, and the rest is unexplained. V and J calls plus clone size are reproduced from that table; the DNA served to infer D and trimming. This sample comprises 150,000 to 200,000 clones, 80% of them detected only once. The ten largest clones take up about 7.2% of the sample.

To note about this clone: Its antigen is not yet known. Per-base qualities were not stored, and no clone one base away is much larger.

This sequence was found in a man aged 55 to 70 with acute or convalescent COVID-19. The V and J segments used are TRBV18 and TRBJ1-6; 9 middle bases align to TRBD1. The sequencing input was peripheral blood. The CDR3 protein sequence reads: CASSPRTGAPNSPLHF. The DNA sequence follows: TGTGCCAGCTCACCCAGGACAGGGGCCCCTAATTCACCCCTCCACTTT.